This T cell receptor beta chain was identified in a study of blood T cells in healthy people across ages. General study points: The recorded TCR beta diversity per million T cells decreased in a roughly linear manner with age.

Together with a sample-barcoded 5' primer, a J-beta primer mix was included in a second PCR lasting roughly 6 to 12 cycles. Via MiXCR, TCRdb re-called the 5' RACE reads, giving one row per CDR3 protein. The table includes more than 450,000 distinct CDR3 sequences, roughly a quarter detected once. This clonotype has only a few counts. The antigen remains unidentified. These data are also associated with another study on T cells of mothers and their children.

Sequencing was performed on blood. The TCR was taken from a boy younger than 10 in good health.

CDR3 loop: CASARGRFYEQYF. In nucleotides, the CDR3 is TGTGCCAGTGCTCGAGGGAGATTCTACGAGCAGTACTTC. The rearrangement joins TRBV19 to TRBJ2-1, with D possibly being TRBD2 (5 bases). The J call may be wrong; the DNA end is better matched by TRBJ2-7. CDR1 and CDR2 from the germline V gene are LNHDA and SQIVND (reference sequence). The CDR3 is made up of 13 amino acids.